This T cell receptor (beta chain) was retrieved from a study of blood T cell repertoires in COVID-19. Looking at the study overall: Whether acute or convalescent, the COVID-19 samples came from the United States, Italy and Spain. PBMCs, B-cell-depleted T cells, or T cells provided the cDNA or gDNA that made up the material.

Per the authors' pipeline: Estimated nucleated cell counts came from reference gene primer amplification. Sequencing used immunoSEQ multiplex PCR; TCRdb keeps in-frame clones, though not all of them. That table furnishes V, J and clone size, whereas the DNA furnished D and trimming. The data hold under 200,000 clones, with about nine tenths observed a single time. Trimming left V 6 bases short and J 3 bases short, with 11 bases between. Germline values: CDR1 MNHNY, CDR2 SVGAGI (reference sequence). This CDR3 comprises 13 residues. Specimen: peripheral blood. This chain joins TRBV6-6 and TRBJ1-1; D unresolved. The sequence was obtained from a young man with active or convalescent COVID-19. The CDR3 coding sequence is TGTGCCAGCAGCATTGACATATACACTGAAGCTTTCTTT. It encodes CASSIDIYTEAFF.